A single T cell receptor beta chain is shown here with its context. Trimming removed 8 bases from V and 0 bases from J; junction bases left unmatched: 6. Germline assignment: CDR1 MNHNS and CDR2 SASEGT. The CDR3 consists of 17 residues. This record comes from a study of T-cell reconstitution after alpha-beta-depleted transplantation in children. Unique molecular identifiers were incorporated when the TCRbeta library was constructed. TCRdb re-called the PCR reads with MiXCR, one entry per CDR3 protein. This sample has hundreds of thousands of distinct CDR3 sequences, with 30% to 35% found just once. The starting material was PBMCs from the stem cell graft donor, obtained from the stem cell graft. The clonotype comes from a human donor who donated a stem cell graft to a child with aplastic anemia. The chain uses TRBV6-1 and TRBJ2-2, with 13 positions matching TRBD2. CDR3 loop: CASHFGTSGTNTGELFF. CDR3 coding DNA: TGTGCCAGCCACTTCGGGACTAGCGGGACGAACACCGGGGAGCTGTTTTTT.